This T cell receptor (beta chain) was retrieved from a study of cytomegalovirus exposure and HLA in healthy donors. Study findings and constraints: Reportedly, cytomegalovirus status was diagnosed with high sensitivity and specificity. CMV serostatus was the sole immune exposure data available. Analysis was carried out at a later point, and it linked a missense DCLRE1C variant to TCR beta V- and J-gene trimming.

About this clone: Its specificity is not known.

Primers for the PCR totalled 60 Vbeta and 13 Jbeta. Sequenced by immunoSEQ multiplex PCR; TCRdb stores in-frame clones only, minus some. This table has 84,000 or so clones, roughly 80% appearing once. V was trimmed by 0 bases and J by 5 bases, leaving 7 bases between them. The CDR3 sequence is 13 residues long. The germline CDR1 and CDR2 sequences are SGDLS and YYNGEE. The TCR sequence derives from a man under 40 in good health and CMV-seronegative. J is TRBJ2-3 and V is TRBV9; D uncertain. Specimen: PBMCs. In DNA, the CDR3 is TGTGCCAGCAGCGTAGCCTCGGTAGATACGCAGTATTTT. This translates into CASSVASVDTQYF.